This T cell receptor beta chain was documented in a study of regulatory T cells in long-lasting Graves disease. Findings and caveats of the study: When disease was persistent, TRBV28, TRBJ1-2 and TRBJ2-5 were the favored segments. Persistent Graves' patients showed less TCR diversity than newly diagnosed patients showed.

Germline values: CDR1 LGHDT, CDR2 YNNKEL (reference sequence). V lost 4 bases to trimming and J lost 4 bases; unmatched junction nucleotides: 7. The CDR3 length is 16 residues. This clonotype was counted ten times or more. Its antigen is not known. The time point denotes: newly diagnosed GD, antithyroid drugs for less than 3 months. RNA isolated from PBMCs was used to make the TCR library. Patients were enrolled at an endocrinology department in Xi'an, China. HTBI primers from iRepertoire and Arm-PCR of CDR3 regions yielded the TCR beta libraries. TCRdb re-called the multiplex PCR reads with MiXCR, one entry per CDR3 protein. The sample lists 200,000 to 250,000 distinct CDR3 sequences; 15% to 20% were seen once.

The chain employs TRBV3-1 and TRBJ2-2, with 9 bases that match TRBD1. Sequencing was performed on peripheral blood mononuclear cells (PBMCs), taken at new diagnosis, from a patient treated with antithyroid drugs. The source is a female donor with Graves disease. The CDR3 DNA sequence: TGTGCCAGCAGCCCGCCGGGACAGGGTAGCACCGGGGAGCTGTTTTTT. Translating it yields CASSPPGQGSTGELFF.